These 22 T cell receptor beta chains were all obtained from the same sample, sequenced in a study of identical twins. TCRdb processed the 5' RACE reads anew with MiXCR; each CDR3 protein has one entry. The sample gives some 710,000 distinct CDR3 sequences, around 5.7% of which show up once; 1.5% to 2% is in the top ten. Source material: naive T cells sorted from blood. These receptors all come from a man younger than 35 in good health.

This clonotype came up a few times. The CDR3: CACKTSGDYNEQFF. The CDR3 coding sequence is TGTGCCTGCAAGACTAGCGGGGACTACAATGAGCAGTTCTTC. This chain links TRBV30 with TRBJ2-1; TRBD2 aligns across 11 bases. V lost 6 bases and J lost 3; bases outside the gene matches: 4. This CDR3 has 14 amino acids. In germline, CDR1 is GTSNPN, CDR2 SVGIG (reference sequence).

This clonotype occurred a few times. The V call is TRBV20-1, the J call TRBJ1-2; a weak D match, TRBD1 (5 bases). CDR1 and CDR2 from the germline V gene are DFQATT and SNEGSKA (reference sequence). Trimming cost V 6 bases and J 0 bases, with 11 bases left between them. The CDR3 totals 13 residues. CDR3 in amino acids: CSAIPRANYGYTF. DNA of the CDR3: TGCAGTGCCATACCCAGGGCTAACTATGGCTACACCTTC.

This clonotype was seen repeatedly, ten times or more. The chain employs TRBV5-1 and TRBJ2-3, with a possible D match to TRBD2 (5 bases). The V and J ends lost 6 bases and 4 bases respectively, with 9 bases between them. This CDR3 is 12 amino acids long. Germline V gives CDR1 SGHRS, CDR2 YFSETQ. CDR3 DNA sequence: TGCGCCAGCAAGAGGGCCCCAGATACGCAGTATTTT. This encodes CASKRAPDTQYF.

This clonotype was picked up many times. The chain combines TRBV5-5 with TRBJ1-1, with 7 bases matching TRBD1. CDR3 length equals 15 residues. Germline loops: CDR1 SGHKS, CDR2 YYEKEE (reference sequence). The V segment lost 4 bases and the J segment 1 base; nucleotides outside the gene matches: 7. CDR3 residues: CASSQRDSSNTEAFF. The CDR3 nucleotides are TGTGCCAGCAGCCAGAGGGACAGCTCGAACACTGAAGCTTTCTTT.

This clonotype was found many times. V and J are TRBV12-3 or TRBV12-4 and TRBJ2-7; 7 positions match TRBD1. V lost 5 bases, J lost 1 base, and 2 bases stayed unmatched. The CDR3 loop spans 13 amino acids. The CDR3 here is CASSQTGSYEQYV. CDR3 sequence (DNA): TGTGCCAGCAGTCAGACAGGGTCCTACGAGCAGTACGTC.

This clonotype was found many times. V gene TRBV5-1 combines with J gene TRBJ1-6, with D hard to call. V lost 6 bases to trimming and J lost 10 bases, with 20 bases between them. Germline V gene sequence: CDR1 SGHRS, CDR2 YFSETQ. The CDR3 is 15 residues long. As DNA, the CDR3 is TGCGCCAGCAAAATGGAGGGAGGATCGAACTCACCCCTCCACTTT. It encodes CASKMEGGSNSPLHF.

This clonotype turned up a few times. The rearrangement joins TRBV10-3 to TRBJ2-1, with D perhaps TRBD2 (6 bases). Germline CDR1 reads ENHRY; CDR2 reads SYGVKD. V was shortened by 0 bases and J by 5 bases, with 20 bases between the two germline ends. This CDR3 has 18 residues. CDR3 DNA sequence: TGTGCCATCAGTGAGTCGCGGGGACCCAAGCGGGCCCACAATGAGCAGTTCTTC. Its protein product is CAISESRGPKRAHNEQFF.

This clonotype was seen more than once but under ten times. The chain uses TRBV7-9 and TRBJ2-5; 7 positions agree with TRBD2. The CDR3 runs to 15 residues. The trim removed 7 bases at V and 5 bases at J, leaving 13 bases unmatched. The germline V gene has CDR1 SEHNR and CDR2 FQNEAQ (reference sequence). The CDR3 loop is CASTAGTTGRETQYF. In DNA, the CDR3 is TGTGCCAGCACAGCGGGCACCACCGGGAGGGAGACCCAGTACTTC.

This clonotype has a handful of counts. J is TRBJ1-5 and V is TRBV7-2; D gene uncertain. This CDR3 is built from 13 residues. V dropped 0 bases and J dropped 7 bases, with 7 bases sitting between them. Germline loops: CDR1 SGHTA, CDR2 FQGNSA. This chain's CDR3 is CASSLAGEQPQHF. The CDR3 bases are TGTGCCAGCAGCTTAGCCGGCGAACAGCCCCAGCATTTT.

The chain carries TRBV7-9 and TRBJ2-7; D is possibly TRBD1 or TRBD2 (6 bases each). Germline CDR1 SEHNR, CDR2 FQNEAQ (reference sequence). The ends were cut back, 4 bases at V and 0 bases at J, with 16 bases in the middle. The CDR3 covers 16 residues. The CDR3 spells CASSSGDKPSSYEQYF. CDR3 nucleotides: TGTGCCAGCAGCTCGGGGGACAAGCCTAGCTCCTACGAGCAGTACTTC.

This clonotype appeared many times. The rearrangement uses TRBV20-1 and TRBJ1-1; D remains ambiguous. Germline CDR1 is DFQATT and CDR2 is SNEGSKA (reference sequence). Trimming pared 4 bases from V and 2 bases from J, leaving 5 bases between. The CDR3 loop spans 11 amino acids. The CDR3 nucleotides read TGCAGTGCTACGGACAACACTGAAGCTTTCTTT. Residues: CSATDNTEAFF.

This clonotype has a single count. The chain combines TRBV3-1 with TRBJ2-1; 9 positions agree with TRBD2. The germline V gene has CDR1 LGHDT and CDR2 YNNKEL (reference sequence). There are 17 residues in the CDR3. V was pared by 0 bases and J by 7 bases, with 10 bases of the junction left unmatched. The CDR3 loop reads CASSQESHSGSENEQFF. DNA of the CDR3: TGTGCCAGCAGCCAAGAGTCTCATAGCGGGAGTGAAAATGAGCAGTTCTTC.

This clonotype showed up just a few times. This chain connects TRBV6-2 or TRBV6-3 to TRBJ2-3, with D possibly matching TRBD2 (6 bases). The germline CDR1 and CDR2 sequences are MNHEY and SVGEGT. With 10 bases removed from V and 3 bases from J, the gap between germline ends came to 14 bases. CDR3 size: 13 residues. In nucleotides, the CDR3 is TGTGCCACGAACGGAGGGATAACAGATACGCAGTATTTT. It codes for CATNGGITDTQYF.

The rearrangement joins TRBV20-1 to TRBJ1-2; 8 nucleotides match TRBD1. Trimming removed 5 bases from V and 2 bases from J; junction bases left unmatched: 7. Germline V gene data show CDR1 as DFQATT and CDR2 as SNEGSKA (reference sequence). The CDR3 loop spans 14 amino acids. This CDR3 reads CSAGITGGNYGYTF. Written as DNA, the CDR3 is TGCAGTGCTGGAATCACAGGGGGAAACTATGGCTACACCTTC.

This clonotype has ten or more counts. The junction departs from the called germline gene at one end, perhaps through a read error. The chain links TRBV7-9 to TRBJ2-4; D assignment may be TRBD1 or TRBD2 (5 bases each). The V gene's germline CDR1 is SEHNR and CDR2 FQNEAQ (reference sequence). This CDR3 region has 12 residues. The CDR3 sequence is CASSPPWDRANF. CDR3 nucleotides: TGTGCCAGCAGCCCTCCCTGGGACCGGGCTAACTTC.

This clonotype was counted many times. DNA for the CDR3: TGTGCCTGGAGTGTGGCTAGCGGGAGAAAAGATGAGCAGTTCTTC. Amino acids: CAWSVASGRKDEQFF. The rearrangement links TRBV30 to TRBJ2-1, with 10 bases aligning to TRBD2. CDR3 length: 15 amino acids. J lost 8 bases, V lost 0 bases, and 7 bases had no gene match. Germline V gives CDR1 GTSNPN, CDR2 SVGIG (reference sequence). The entire variable domain, with the rest obtained from reference TRBV30 and TRBJ2-1, is as follows: SQTIHQWPATLVQPVGSPLSLECTVEGTSNPNLYWYRQAAGRGLQLLFYSVGIGQISSEVPQNLSASRPQDRQFILSSKKLLLSDSGFYLCAWSVASGRKDEQFFGPGTRLTVL.

This clonotype appeared a few times. The chain is built from TRBV5-1 and TRBJ2-1; D is tentatively TRBD1 or TRBD2 (5 bases each). Trimming cost V 0 bases and J 5 bases, with 21 bases left between them. Germline V gene lookup returns CDR1 SGHRS and CDR2 YFSETQ. The CDR3 runs 18 residues. The chain's CDR3 is CASSLDKAGARWHNEQFF. The CDR3 bases are TGCGCCAGCAGCTTGGACAAGGCCGGGGCTAGATGGCACAATGAGCAGTTCTTC.

In its sample, this clonotype was seen many times. The chain links TRBV12-3 or TRBV12-4 to TRBJ2-1; 10 nucleotides match TRBD1. The CDR3 runs 14 residues. V was clipped by 6 bases and J by 8 bases; unmatched bases: 7. Written as DNA, the CDR3 is TGTGCCAGCAGAGACAGGGGGCAGGAGTATGAGCAGTTCTTC. This codes for CASRDRGQEYEQFF.

This clonotype has ten or more counts. The CDR3 coding sequence is TGTGCCAGCAGCGTAGGAGGGAACTCCTTCACCGAAAAAGAGACCCAGTACTTC. The encoded protein is CASSVGGNSFTEKETQYF. This chain joins TRBV9 and TRBJ2-5, with D possibly matching TRBD2 (5 bases). Germline V gene sequence: CDR1 SGDLS, CDR2 YYNGEE. The ends were cut back, 0 bases at V and 3 bases at J, with 21 bases in the middle. The CDR3 extends over 18 amino acids.

This clonotype was detected ten times or more. This sequence joins TRBV3-1 and TRBJ2-2, with D possibly being TRBD2 (5 bases). Trimming took off 6 bases at V and 6 bases at J, with 17 bases between the two ends. The CDR3 covers 15 residues. From germline, CDR1 is LGHDT and CDR2 YNNKEL (reference sequence). The CDR3 DNA sequence: TGTGCCAGCAGGCCCGTTTCGGGGAGTGCCGGGGAGCTGTTTTTT. Amino acids: CASRPVSGSAGELFF.

This clonotype has ten or more counts. This rearrangement joins TRBV5-1 to TRBJ2-1, with TRBD1 as a possible D gene (6 bases). The CDR3 is made up of 15 amino acids. Germline V gene data show CDR1 as SGHRS and CDR2 as YFSETQ. Trimming removed 0 bases from V and 6 bases from J, with 13 bases in between. The CDR3 coding sequence is TGCGCCAGCAGCTTGGCCCAGGGGCGGGTCAATGAGCAGTTCTTC. Its translation: CASSLAQGRVNEQFF.

This clonotype was picked up a small number of times. This chain connects TRBV5-1 to TRBJ2-7; 7 bases are shared with TRBD2. CDR1 and CDR2 (germline): SGHRS, YFSETQ. The CDR3 spans 16 residues. V shed 1 base, J shed 2 bases, and the junction held 9 bases outside the gene matches. This CDR3 is CASSLLAGDLAYEQYV. DNA for the CDR3: TGCGCCAGCAGCTTGTTGGCGGGGGACCTCGCCTACGAGCAGTACGTC.